This TCR beta chain came from a study of CXCR3-negative and CXCR3-positive naive CD8 T cells. General study points: More hydrophobic TRB CDR3s were found in CXCR3-positive naive cells than in CXCR3-negative naive cells.

Each TRB cDNA library was prepared by 5' RACE (with UMI labels). TCRdb reprocessed the 5' RACE reads, with one entry per CDR3 protein and no DNA. The table for this sample gives over 50,000 distinct CDR3 sequences. Notes on this clonotype: Its antigen remains unidentified.

This CDR3 is 16 amino acids long. CDR1 LGHNA and CDR2 YSLEER come from the germline V gene. The sequence was obtained from a human donor in good health. Some clones in this sample may be carry-over from other donors' samples. The chain is built from TRBV4-3 and TRBJ2-5; the D call of TRBD1 rests on TCRdb alone, since no DNA is present to check it. Sequenced material: naive CXCR3+ CD8+ T cells from blood. Subset meaning: CD45RO-CCR7+CD27+CD95- naive CD8+ T cells expressing CXCR3 (TNR3+). CDR3 amino acids: CASSQAGTGGSETQYF.